This passage covers 9 T cell receptor beta chains from one sample sequenced in a study of OX40 agonist ivuxolimab in advanced cancers. Profiled with immunoSEQ multiplex PCR; TCRdb holds only in-frame clones, not every one. The table lists tens of thousands of clones, about four fifths of them singletons, with around 1% in the top ten. The specimen comprised CD4+ or CD8+ T cells sorted from blood, sampled in a trial of the OX40 agonist ivuxolimab. Receptors originate from an adult with an advanced solid tumor such as melanoma, head and neck, liver or kidney cancer.

This sequence joins TRBV5-6 and TRBJ2-3; no firm D call. Deletions cut 2 bases from V and 2 bases from J, with 3 bases between. The CDR3 has 12 residues. The germline CDR1 and CDR2 sequences are SGHDT and YYEEEE. The CDR3 is CASSLNTDTQYF. The CDR3 nucleotides read TGTGCCAGCAGCTTAAACACAGATACGCAGTATTTT.

V gene TRBV6-1 combines with J gene TRBJ1-1, with TRBD1 as a possible D gene (6 bases). Trimming removed 4 bases from V and 4 bases from J, with 19 bases in between. Germline assignment: CDR1 MNHNS and CDR2 SASEGT. The CDR3 spans 16 residues. This CDR3 reads CASSGVHQGTGTEAFF. The DNA of the CDR3 is TGTGCCAGCAGTGGAGTTCACCAGGGGACGGGCACTGAAGCTTTCTTT.

The chain combines TRBV7-2 with TRBJ2-2; 10 bases align to TRBD1. Germline-derived CDR1 and CDR2 are SGHTA and FQGNSA. The CDR3 extends over 15 amino acids. V shed 5 bases and J 7 bases; nucleotides not matched to a gene: 7. Here the CDR3 DNA reads TGTGCCAGCAGCCAAGGACAGGGGGAACACGGGGAGCTGTTTTTT. This codes for CASSQGQGEHGELFF.

By frequency in the sample, this clone is medium-sized. This chain connects TRBV7-6 to TRBJ2-7; 8 bases are shared with TRBD2. The junction had 7 bases not matched to a gene; V was cut back by 0 bases and J by 6 bases. Germline lookup yields CDR1 SGHVS and CDR2 FNYEAQ. The CDR3 is made up of 15 amino acids. The CDR3, as DNA: TGTGCCAGCAGCTTAGCCGCGGGGGGCCCTTTCGAGCAGTACTTC. Translating it yields CASSLAAGGPFEQYF.

The chain combines TRBV7-2 with TRBJ2-5; D might be TRBD1 (6 bases). Germline CDR1 reads SGHTA; CDR2 reads FQGNSA. V lost 5 bases and J 3 bases, leaving 16 bases between the germline ends. The length of the CDR3 is 15 residues. This CDR3 is CASSGRGHLKETQYF. CDR3 coding DNA: TGTGCCAGCAGCGGAAGGGGACACCTCAAAGAGACCCAGTACTTC.

The chain combines TRBV19 with TRBJ1-1, with D perhaps TRBD1 (6 bases). V lost 6 bases and J 1 base, leaving 12 bases between the germline ends. Germline lookup yields CDR1 LNHDA and CDR2 SQIVND (reference sequence). The CDR3 has 14 residues. The CDR3 DNA reads TGTGCCAGTAGGGGGGGGCAGGCGAACACTGAAGCTTTCTTT. Translated, it gives CASRGGQANTEAFF.

This rearrangement joins TRBV7-9 to TRBJ2-1; D gene ambiguous. Germline CDR1 SEHNR, CDR2 FQNEAQ (reference sequence). CDR3 size: 15 residues. Between the trimmed V and J ends, which lost 1 base and 7 bases, there was a span of 14 bases. In DNA, the CDR3 is TGTGCCAGCAGCTTAGACTCATCAGGAGTTAATGAGCAGTTCTTC. Translated: CASSLDSSGVNEQFF. The variable domain in full, completed from reference TRBV7-9 and TRBJ2-1, reads DTGVSQNPRHKITKRGQNVTFRCDPISEHNRLYWYRQTLGQGPEFLTYFQNEAQLEKSRLLSDRFSAERPKGSFSTLEIQRTEQGDSAMYLCASSLDSSGVNEQFFGPGTRLTVL.

The rearrangement uses TRBV9 and TRBJ1-3; D is unresolved. CDR3 length equals 17 residues. V was shortened by 0 bases and J by 0 bases, with 13 bases between the two germline ends. Germline CDR1 is SGDLS and CDR2 is YYNGEE. DNA for the CDR3: TGTGCCAGCAGCGTAGCGGTGGGAACTTCCTCTGGAAACACCATATATTTT. Encoded protein: CASSVAVGTSSGNTIYF.

The V and J genes are TRBV5-4 and TRBJ2-3; TRBD1 is a possible D gene (5 bases). Deletions cut 5 bases from V and 6 bases from J, with 16 bases between. The CDR3 runs 14 residues. The germline CDR1 and CDR2 sequences are SGHNT and YYREEE (reference sequence). For the CDR3, the DNA is TGTGCCAGCAGGTACCGCCAGGGTGCCGATACGCAGTATTTT. Protein: CASRYRQGADTQYF.